The sequence of this TCR beta chain was determined in a study of radiation and T cells in renal cell carcinoma. About the study: Nephrectomy followed 15 Gy stereotactic body radiation by 4 weeks.

Sequencing was performed with immunoSEQ multiplex PCR; in TCRdb, only in-frame clones are kept and a portion is missing. The table has about 120,000 clones, approximately 85% seen once. Time point here: blood 2 weeks post-SBRT. Treatment reported: 15 Gy SBRT to primary tumor, nephrectomy 4 weeks later. Blood was sampled at baseline, 2 weeks and 4 weeks after SBRT. The patient's renal cell carcinoma had clear cell pathology. Looked up from germline, CDR1 is SGHRS and CDR2 is YFSETQ. The CDR3 has 14 amino acids. Trimming shortened V by 9 bases and J by 0 bases, and 12 bases separated the two germline ends. A few counts support this clone.

This clonotype was obtained from a man aged 50 to 59 with renal cell carcinoma. The specimen was blood, collected from a patient whose treatment included radiotherapy and nephrectomy. The V gene is TRBV5-1, the J gene TRBJ2-2; D remains unclear. The CDR3 here is CATSTRTNTGELFF. The DNA for the CDR3 is TGCGCCACGTCGACACGGACGAACACCGGGGAGCTGTTTTTT.